Listed here are 5 T cell receptor beta chains from one sample, sequenced in a study of T-cell memory formation after mild COVID-19. From the 5' RACE reads, TCRdb called clonotypes with MiXCR, one entry per CDR3 protein. The sample records about 400,000 distinct CDR3 sequences, 23% being singletons. Sample: PBMCs or a T cell subset sorted from them (not recorded which). The receptors come from an adult woman who had mild COVID-19 (a few samples of this study predate the infection). Cell type and time point are not known.

The J gene is TRBJ1-5, the V gene TRBV4-3; tentative D call: TRBD1 (5 bases). This CDR3 contains 13 residues. Germline CDR1 is LGHNA and CDR2 is YSLEER. V was trimmed by 0 bases and J by 12 bases, leaving 12 bases between them. Written as DNA, the CDR3 is TGCGCCAGCAGCCAAGATCGGGAGACAGACCAGCATTTT. Protein: CASSQDRETDQHF.

This clonotype was picked up a small number of times. V is TRBV29-1 and J is TRBJ1-2; D remains ambiguous. Germline CDR1 SQVTM, CDR2 ANQGSEA. The CDR3 runs 13 residues. Trimming took off 6 bases at V and 2 bases at J, with 13 bases between the two ends. CDR3 sequence (DNA): TGCAGCGTCGTGGGCGATCTCAACTATGGCTACACCTTC. This encodes CSVVGDLNYGYTF.

The rearrangement joins TRBV29-1 to TRBJ2-5, with 11 bases aligning to TRBD2. Germline V gives CDR1 SQVTM, CDR2 ANQGSEA. This CDR3 spans 16 amino acids. Unmatched junction bases numbered 7, after V lost 3 bases and J lost 1 base. This CDR3 reads CSVEPTSGGPQETQYF. The CDR3, as DNA: TGCAGCGTTGAGCCCACTAGCGGGGGCCCCCAAGAGACCCAGTACTTC.

This clonotype was found a few times. V usage is TRBV7-2 and J usage is TRBJ2-1; possible D gene TRBD1, 5 bases. Germline V lookup: CDR1 SGHTA, CDR2 FQGNSA. This CDR3 has 13 residues. V shed 3 bases and J shed 7 bases, with 10 bases lying between them. CDR3 sequence reads: CASSLARQNEQFF. CDR3 nucleotides: TGTGCCAGCAGCTTGGCGCGACAGAATGAGCAGTTCTTC.

This clonotype appeared a few times. This chain connects TRBV6-6 to TRBJ2-7; 8 bases map to TRBD1. The CDR3 is 11 residues long. Losses at the gene ends were 6 bases for V and 9 bases for J; bases not matched to a gene: 4. Germline V gene sequence: CDR1 MNHNY, CDR2 SVGAGI (reference sequence). CDR3 amino acids: CASRDDRGQYF. CDR3 nucleotides: TGTGCCAGCAGGGACGACAGGGGGCAGTACTTC.